This T cell receptor beta chain is drawn from a study of blood T cell repertoires in COVID-19. About the research overall: Both acute and convalescent COVID-19 samples were obtained from the United States, Italy and Spain. PBMCs, B-cell-depleted T cells, or T cells were the source of the cDNA or gDNA that made up the material.

This CDR3 spans 13 amino acids. Per the germline V gene, CDR1 is KGHSH and CDR2 is LQKENI. Deletions cut 3 bases from V and 5 bases from J, with 8 bases between. Clones were sequenced by immunoSEQ multiplex PCR, and TCRdb holds only the in-frame ones, with some missing. The sample comprises fewer than 350,000 clones, about 90% of which are singletons, and 7.8% rests with the top ten. The sample comprised peripheral blood. The TCR sequence derives from a woman aged 45-65 years who had recovered from COVID-19. This sequence joins TRBV18 and TRBJ1-5, with D possibly matching TRBD1 (5 bases). CDR3 DNA: TGTGCCAGCTCACCCGGGGGTGATCAGCCCCAGCATTTT. This gives the protein CASSPGGDQPQHF.